The clone carrying this TCR beta chain occurred many times. Antigen unknown. The data derive from a study of Graves' ophthalmopathy and Graves' hyperthyroidism. This CDR3 comprises 14 residues. Per the germline V gene, CDR1 is LNHDA and CDR2 is SQIVND (reference sequence). Trimming shortened V by 6 bases and J by 0 bases, and 12 bases separated the two germline ends. As the template, RNA transcripts were used to amplify TCR beta CDR3 regions. HTBI-primed RT-PCR formed the first round, and a multiplex PCR formed the second. TCRdb fed the multiplex PCR reads into MiXCR, producing one record per CDR3 protein. The data hold about 640,000 distinct CDR3 sequences, with 35% to 50% observed a single time. Whole-study results and caveats: Separation of ophthalmopathy from stable hyperthyroidism was achieved by a 13-signature model, at approximately 90% sensitivity and approximately 84% specificity.

Sample: peripheral blood. This chain connects TRBV19 to TRBJ2-7, with D tentatively TRBD1 or TRBD2 (5 bases each). This clonotype originated in an adult man with Graves' ophthalmopathy. In nucleotides, the CDR3 is TGTGCCAGTAGCAAAGGGACGGTCTCCTACGAGCAGTACTTC. Protein: CASSKGTVSYEQYF.